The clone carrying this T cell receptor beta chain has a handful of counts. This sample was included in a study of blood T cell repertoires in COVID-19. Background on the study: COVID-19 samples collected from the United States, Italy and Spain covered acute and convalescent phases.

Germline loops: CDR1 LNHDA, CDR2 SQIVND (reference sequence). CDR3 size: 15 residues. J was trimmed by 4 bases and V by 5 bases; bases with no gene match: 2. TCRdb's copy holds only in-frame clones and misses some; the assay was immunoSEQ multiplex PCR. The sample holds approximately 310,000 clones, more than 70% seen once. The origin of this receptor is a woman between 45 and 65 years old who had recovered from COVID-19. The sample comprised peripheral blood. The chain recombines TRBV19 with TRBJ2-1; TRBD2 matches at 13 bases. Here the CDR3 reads CASSPTSGGYNEQFF. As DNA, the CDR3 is TGTGCCAGTAGTCCGACTAGCGGGGGGTACAATGAGCAGTTCTTC.